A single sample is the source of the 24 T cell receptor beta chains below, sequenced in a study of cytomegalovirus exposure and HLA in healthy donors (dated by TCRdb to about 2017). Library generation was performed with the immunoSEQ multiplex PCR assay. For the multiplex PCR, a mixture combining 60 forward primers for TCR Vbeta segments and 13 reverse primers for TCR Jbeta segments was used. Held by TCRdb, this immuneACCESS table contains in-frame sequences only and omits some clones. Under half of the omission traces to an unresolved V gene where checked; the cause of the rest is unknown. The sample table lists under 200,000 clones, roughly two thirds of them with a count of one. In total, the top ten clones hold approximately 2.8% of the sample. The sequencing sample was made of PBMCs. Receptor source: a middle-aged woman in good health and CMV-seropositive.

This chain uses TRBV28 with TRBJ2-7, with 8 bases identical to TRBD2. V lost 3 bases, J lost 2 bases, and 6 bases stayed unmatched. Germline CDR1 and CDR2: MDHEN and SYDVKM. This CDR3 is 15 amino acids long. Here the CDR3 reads CASSFVSGATYEQYF. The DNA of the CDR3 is TGTGCCAGCAGTTTCGTTAGCGGGGCTACCTACGAGCAGTACTTC.

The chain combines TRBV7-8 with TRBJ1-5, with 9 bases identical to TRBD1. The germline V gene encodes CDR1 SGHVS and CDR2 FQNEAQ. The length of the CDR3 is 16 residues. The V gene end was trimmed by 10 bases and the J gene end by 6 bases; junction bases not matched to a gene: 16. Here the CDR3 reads CATLKGQGRLGQPQHF. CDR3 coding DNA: TGTGCCACCTTAAAAGGACAGGGGCGCCTGGGTCAGCCCCAGCATTTT.

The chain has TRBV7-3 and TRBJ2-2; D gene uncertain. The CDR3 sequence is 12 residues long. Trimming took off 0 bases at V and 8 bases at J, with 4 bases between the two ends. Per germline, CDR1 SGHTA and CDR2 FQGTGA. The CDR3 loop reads CASSLTPGELFF. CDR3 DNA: TGTGCCAGCAGCTTAACCCCGGGGGAGCTGTTTTTT.

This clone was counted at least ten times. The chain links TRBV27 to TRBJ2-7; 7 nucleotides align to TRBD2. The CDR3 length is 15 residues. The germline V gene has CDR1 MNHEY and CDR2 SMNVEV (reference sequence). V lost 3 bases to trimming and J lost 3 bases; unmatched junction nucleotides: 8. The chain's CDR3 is CASSFEAGTRYEQYF. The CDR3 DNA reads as TGTGCCAGCAGTTTCGAAGCGGGAACCCGCTACGAGCAGTACTTC.

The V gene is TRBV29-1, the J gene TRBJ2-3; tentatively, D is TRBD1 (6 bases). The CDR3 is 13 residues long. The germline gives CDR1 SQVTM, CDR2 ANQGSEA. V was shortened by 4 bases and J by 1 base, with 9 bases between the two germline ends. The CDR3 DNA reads TGCAGCGTTGGGCCAGGGGGCACAGATACGCAGTATTTT. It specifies CSVGPGGTDTQYF.

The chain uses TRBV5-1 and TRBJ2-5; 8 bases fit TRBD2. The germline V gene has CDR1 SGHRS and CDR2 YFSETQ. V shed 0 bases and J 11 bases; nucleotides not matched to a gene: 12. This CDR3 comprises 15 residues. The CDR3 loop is CASSLAWLREEEQYF. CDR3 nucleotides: TGCGCCAGCAGCTTGGCCTGGTTGCGGGAGGAAGAGCAGTACTTC.

CDR3 protein: CASSDGGGNTEAFF. The CDR3 region has the DNA TGTGCCAGCAGTGATGGGGGCGGTAACACTGAAGCTTTCTTT. This chain connects TRBV25-1 to TRBJ1-1; D possibly corresponds to TRBD1 (6 bases). Trimming took off 3 bases at V and 2 bases at J, with 10 bases between the two ends. From germline, CDR1 is MGHDK and CDR2 SYGVNS. CDR3 length: 14 amino acids.

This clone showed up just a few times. CDR3: CASSRLSRGADTGELFF. CDR3 nucleotide sequence: TGTGCCAGCAGCCGTCTCTCCCGCGGAGCGGACACCGGGGAGCTGTTTTTT. The chain uses TRBV6-4 and TRBJ2-2; possible D gene TRBD2, 5 bases. Germline V CDR1 and CDR2: MRHNA, SNTAGT. This CDR3 comprises 17 residues. Trimming removed 6 bases from V and 3 bases from J, with 20 bases in between.

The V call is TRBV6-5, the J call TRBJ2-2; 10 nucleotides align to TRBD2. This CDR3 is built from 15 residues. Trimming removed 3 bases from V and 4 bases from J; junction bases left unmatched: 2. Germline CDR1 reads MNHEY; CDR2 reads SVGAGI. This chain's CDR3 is CASSYTSGTTGELFF. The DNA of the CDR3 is TGTGCCAGCAGTTATACTAGCGGGACCACCGGGGAGCTGTTTTTT.

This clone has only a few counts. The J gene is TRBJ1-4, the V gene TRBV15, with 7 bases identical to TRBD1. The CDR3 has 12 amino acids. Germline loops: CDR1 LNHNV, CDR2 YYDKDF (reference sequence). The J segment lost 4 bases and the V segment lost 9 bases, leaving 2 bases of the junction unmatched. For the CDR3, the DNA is TGTGCCACTGGACAGGATAATGAAAAACTGTTTTTT. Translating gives CATGQDNEKLFF.

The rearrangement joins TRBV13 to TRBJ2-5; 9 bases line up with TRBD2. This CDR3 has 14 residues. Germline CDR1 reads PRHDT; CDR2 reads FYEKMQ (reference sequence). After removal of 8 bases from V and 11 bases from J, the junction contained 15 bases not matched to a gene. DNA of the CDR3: TGTGCCAGCTTGGGAAGCGGGGGGCCCGGGGAGCAGTACTTC. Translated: CASLGSGGPGEQYF. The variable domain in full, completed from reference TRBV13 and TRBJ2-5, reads AAGVIQSPRHLIKEKRETATLKCYPIPRHDTVYWYQQGPGQDPQFLISFYEKMQSDKGSIPDRFSAQQFSDYHSELNMSSLELGDSALYFCASLGSGGPGEQYFGPGTRLLVL.

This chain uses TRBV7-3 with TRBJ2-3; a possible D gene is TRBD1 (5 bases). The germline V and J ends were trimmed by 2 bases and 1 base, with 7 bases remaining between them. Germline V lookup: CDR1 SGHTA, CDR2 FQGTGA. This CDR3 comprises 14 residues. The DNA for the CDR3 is TGTGCCAGCAGCTTACAGGGCGGCACAGATACGCAGTATTTT. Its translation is CASSLQGGTDTQYF.

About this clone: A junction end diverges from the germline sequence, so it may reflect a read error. The CDR3 DNA follows: TGTGCCAGCTCACCGGCAGACAGCTTCTATGGCTACCCCTTC. It is translated as CASSPADSFYGYPF. This chain connects TRBV18 to TRBJ1-2, with D tentatively TRBD1 (5 bases). Germline assignment: CDR1 KGHSH and CDR2 LQKENI. The CDR3 has 14 residues.

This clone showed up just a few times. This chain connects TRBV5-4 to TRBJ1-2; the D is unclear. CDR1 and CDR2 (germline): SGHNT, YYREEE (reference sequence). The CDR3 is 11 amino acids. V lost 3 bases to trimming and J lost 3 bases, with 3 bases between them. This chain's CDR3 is CASSSYYGYTF. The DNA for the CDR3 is TGTGCCAGCAGCTCCTACTATGGCTACACCTTC.

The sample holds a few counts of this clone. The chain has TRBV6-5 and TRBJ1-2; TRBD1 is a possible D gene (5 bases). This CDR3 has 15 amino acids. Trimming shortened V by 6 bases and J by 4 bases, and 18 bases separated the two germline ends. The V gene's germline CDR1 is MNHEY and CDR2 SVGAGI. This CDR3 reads CASSPVGGLSYGYTF. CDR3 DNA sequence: TGTGCCAGCAGCCCGGTGGGGGGGTTGAGCTATGGCTACACCTTC.

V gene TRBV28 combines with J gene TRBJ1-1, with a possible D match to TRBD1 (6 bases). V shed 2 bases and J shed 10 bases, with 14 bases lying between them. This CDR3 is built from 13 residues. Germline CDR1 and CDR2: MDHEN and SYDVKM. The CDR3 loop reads CASSLRQGLIAFF. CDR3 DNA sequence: TGTGCCAGCAGTTTAAGGCAGGGGCTTATAGCTTTCTTT.

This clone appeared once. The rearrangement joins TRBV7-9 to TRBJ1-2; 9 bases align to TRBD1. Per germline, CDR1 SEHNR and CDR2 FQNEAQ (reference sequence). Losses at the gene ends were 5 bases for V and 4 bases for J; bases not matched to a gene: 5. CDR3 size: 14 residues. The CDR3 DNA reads TGTGCCAGCAGCAAGCGGGACAGGGCCTATGGCTACACCTTC. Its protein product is CASSKRDRAYGYTF. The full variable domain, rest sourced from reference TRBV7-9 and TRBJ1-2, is DTGVSQNPRHKITKRGQNVTFRCDPISEHNRLYWYRQTLGQGPEFLTYFQNEAQLEKSRLLSDRFSAERPKGSFSTLEIQRTEQGDSAMYLCASSKRDRAYGYTFGSGTRLTVV.

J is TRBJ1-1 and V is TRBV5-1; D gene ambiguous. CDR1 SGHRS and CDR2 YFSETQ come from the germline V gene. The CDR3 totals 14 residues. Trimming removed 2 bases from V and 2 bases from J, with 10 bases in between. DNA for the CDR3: TGCGCCAGCAGCTTATTGGGGAGCAACACTGAAGCTTTCTTT. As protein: CASSLLGSNTEAFF. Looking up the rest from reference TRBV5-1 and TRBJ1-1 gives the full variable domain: KAGVTQTPRYLIKTRGQQVTLSCSPISGHRSVSWYQQTPGQGLQFLFEYFSETQRNKGNFPGRFSGRQFSNSRSEMNVSTLELGDSALYLCASSLLGSNTEAFFGQGTRLTVV.

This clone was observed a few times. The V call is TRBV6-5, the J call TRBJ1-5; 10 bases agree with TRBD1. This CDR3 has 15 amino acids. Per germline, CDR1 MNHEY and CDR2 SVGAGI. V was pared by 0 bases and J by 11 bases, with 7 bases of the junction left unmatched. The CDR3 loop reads CASSYSQTGGGSQHF. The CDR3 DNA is TGTGCCAGCAGTTACTCCCAGACAGGGGGCGGGTCCCAGCATTTT.

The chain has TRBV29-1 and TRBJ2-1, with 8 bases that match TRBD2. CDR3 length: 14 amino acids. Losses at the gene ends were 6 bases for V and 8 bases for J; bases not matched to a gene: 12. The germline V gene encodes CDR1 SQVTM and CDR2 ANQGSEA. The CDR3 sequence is CSVWSTLAVDEQFF. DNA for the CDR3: TGCAGCGTCTGGAGTACACTAGCGGTGGATGAGCAGTTCTTC.

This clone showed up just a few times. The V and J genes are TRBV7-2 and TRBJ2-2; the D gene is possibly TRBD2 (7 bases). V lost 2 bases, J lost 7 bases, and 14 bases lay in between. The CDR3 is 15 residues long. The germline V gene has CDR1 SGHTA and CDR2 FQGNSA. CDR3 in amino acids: CASSLMRGHGGELFF. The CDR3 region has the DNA TGTGCCAGCAGCTTAATGCGGGGGCACGGCGGGGAGCTGTTTTTT.

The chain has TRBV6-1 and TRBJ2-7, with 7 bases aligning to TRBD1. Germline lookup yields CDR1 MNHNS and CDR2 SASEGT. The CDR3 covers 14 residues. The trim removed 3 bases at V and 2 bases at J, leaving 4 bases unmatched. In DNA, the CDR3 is TGTGCCAGCAGTGACACAGGGGTTCCCTACGAGCAGTACTTC. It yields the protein CASSDTGVPYEQYF.

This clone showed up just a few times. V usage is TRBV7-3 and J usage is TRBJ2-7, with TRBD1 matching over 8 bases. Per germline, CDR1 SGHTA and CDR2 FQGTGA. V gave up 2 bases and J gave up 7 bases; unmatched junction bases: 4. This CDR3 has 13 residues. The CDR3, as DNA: TGTGCCAGCAGCTTACAGGGGGCGGGGGAGCAGTACTTC. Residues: CASSLQGAGEQYF.

The CDR3 protein is CASSPPSSSEGREQYF. The CDR3 DNA sequence: TGTGCCAGCAGTCCGCCATCTAGTTCGGAGGGGAGGGAGCAGTACTTC. J is TRBJ2-7 and V is TRBV28; TRBD2 might be the D (6 bases). The CDR3 runs to 16 residues. Trimming stripped 5 bases from V and 7 bases from J, with 24 bases between. In germline, CDR1 is MDHEN, CDR2 SYDVKM.